This TCR beta chain was recorded in a study of beta chain features in type 1 diabetes (dated by TCRdb to the late 2010s). As for the study more broadly: Mean age, gender distribution, total cell number and subset yield were not different between patients and healthy donors. Across all samples, about 110 million sorted cells were examined, and cell number per subset correlated strongly with RNA yield. The study compared TCRB repertoires of sorted circulating CD4+ T cell subsets between recently diagnosed type 1 diabetes patients and matched healthy donors. Regulatory and stem cell-like memory subsets were obtained from only 8 patients and about eight healthy donors, while naive and central memory subsets were obtained from all 30 or so donors. The full study reports these points: Type 1 diabetes patients showed a moderate but significant shortening of TCRB CDR3 length in all four CD4+ subsets. Because cDNA rather than genomic DNA was sequenced, highly expressing activated cells could have been over-represented, although no difference in activation and CD3 levels was found between groups. Naive, central memory and regulatory TCRB repertoires appeared to be more alike among patients than among healthy donors. Shorter templates might be favored by PCR, yet because patient and control samples were amplified and corrected together, any such skew would affect both groups equally. Because small numbers of individuals were included in the HLA sub-analyses, any influence of HLA type on TCRB rearrangement was left unresolved. At VDJ recombination sites, patients with type 1 diabetes made fewer insertions and deleted more nucleotides, a pattern implying thymic rearrangement abnormalities.

With regard to this clone: No cognate antigen has been identified for it. No base quality values were provided; no much bigger clone lies one nucleotide off.

The CDR3 spans 15 residues, from the cysteine through the phenylalanine. Here the CDR3 DNA is all that survives: 45 bases in frame from base 1. The CDR1 and CDR2 encoded by the germline V gene are SQVTM and ANQGSEA. Trimming removed 1 base from V and 3 bases from J; the gene matches leave 7 bases unexplained. The entire isolated RNA was reverse transcribed using the High Capacity cDNA Reverse Transcription Kit, and thus expressed TCRB transcripts were sequenced. Deep immunoSEQ sequencing was performed on naive, central memory and regulatory T cell samples, with an average of about 3.6 million total reads per sample. Sorted cells were lysed in RLT buffer, and RNA was extracted using DNase-treated RNeasy Micro or Mini kits according to cell number. To prevent cross-contamination, every cell subset was processed on its own, while patient and healthy donor samples were processed together. Using the immunoSEQ multiplex PCR, TCRB sequences were amplified from cDNA into 87-bp fragments spanning the CDR3 region. Amplicons were sequenced on the Illumina HiSeq platform. Regarding the original processing steps: Synthetic template baselines were used to correct PCR bias computationally, reads within Hamming distance 2 were collapsed together, and singletons that could not be merged were discarded. Reads were aligned against IMGT so that V, D and J genes, CDR3 length and insertions or deletions at six rearrangement sites could be assigned. Clonotype counts were normalized to sorted cell number within each subset before computing true diversity and Gini coefficients with the tcR R package. The overlap coefficient, calculated on TCRB nucleotide sequences, was used to quantify repertoire sharing. As a proxy for the pre-selection repertoire, out-of-frame TCRB sequences from naive cells were analyzed. TCRdb obtained this table from immuneACCESS and retained in-frame rearrangements with V and J assigned. These tables miss some clones; where compared with another copy, unresolved V genes account for less than half of the shortfall, and the remainder is unexplained. V and J calls plus clone size are reproduced from that table; the DNA served to infer D and trimming. The table for this sample lists 200,000 to 250,000 clones; around 65% of them were counted only once. The leading ten clones occupy 0.053% of the sample.

A single peripheral blood draw of 95 to 150 mL on average was collected from each donor into heparinised tubes. Naive, central memory, regulatory and stem cell-like memory CD4+ T cells were sorted on a BD FACSAria II using a panel including CD45RO, CCR7, CD25, CD127, CD95 and CD27. Purity was above 95% for every sorted population. PBMCs were isolated right away by Lymphoprep density gradient centrifugation and were stained directly, without culture. To minimize batch effects, samples were stained and sorted in pairs, one healthy donor with one patient per experiment. This receptor was obtained from a man aged 25 to 45 in good health. Sequences were obtained from naive CD4+ T cells from blood. The intended sense of this specimen's cell subset or site label: true naive CD4+ T cells. Recombination connected TRBV29-1 to TRBJ1-2; 8 central nucleotides agree with TRBD1. The CDR3: CSVEGTGGRYYGYTF. The DNA is as follows: TGCAGCGTTGAAGGAACAGGGGGAAGATACTATGGCTACACCTTC.